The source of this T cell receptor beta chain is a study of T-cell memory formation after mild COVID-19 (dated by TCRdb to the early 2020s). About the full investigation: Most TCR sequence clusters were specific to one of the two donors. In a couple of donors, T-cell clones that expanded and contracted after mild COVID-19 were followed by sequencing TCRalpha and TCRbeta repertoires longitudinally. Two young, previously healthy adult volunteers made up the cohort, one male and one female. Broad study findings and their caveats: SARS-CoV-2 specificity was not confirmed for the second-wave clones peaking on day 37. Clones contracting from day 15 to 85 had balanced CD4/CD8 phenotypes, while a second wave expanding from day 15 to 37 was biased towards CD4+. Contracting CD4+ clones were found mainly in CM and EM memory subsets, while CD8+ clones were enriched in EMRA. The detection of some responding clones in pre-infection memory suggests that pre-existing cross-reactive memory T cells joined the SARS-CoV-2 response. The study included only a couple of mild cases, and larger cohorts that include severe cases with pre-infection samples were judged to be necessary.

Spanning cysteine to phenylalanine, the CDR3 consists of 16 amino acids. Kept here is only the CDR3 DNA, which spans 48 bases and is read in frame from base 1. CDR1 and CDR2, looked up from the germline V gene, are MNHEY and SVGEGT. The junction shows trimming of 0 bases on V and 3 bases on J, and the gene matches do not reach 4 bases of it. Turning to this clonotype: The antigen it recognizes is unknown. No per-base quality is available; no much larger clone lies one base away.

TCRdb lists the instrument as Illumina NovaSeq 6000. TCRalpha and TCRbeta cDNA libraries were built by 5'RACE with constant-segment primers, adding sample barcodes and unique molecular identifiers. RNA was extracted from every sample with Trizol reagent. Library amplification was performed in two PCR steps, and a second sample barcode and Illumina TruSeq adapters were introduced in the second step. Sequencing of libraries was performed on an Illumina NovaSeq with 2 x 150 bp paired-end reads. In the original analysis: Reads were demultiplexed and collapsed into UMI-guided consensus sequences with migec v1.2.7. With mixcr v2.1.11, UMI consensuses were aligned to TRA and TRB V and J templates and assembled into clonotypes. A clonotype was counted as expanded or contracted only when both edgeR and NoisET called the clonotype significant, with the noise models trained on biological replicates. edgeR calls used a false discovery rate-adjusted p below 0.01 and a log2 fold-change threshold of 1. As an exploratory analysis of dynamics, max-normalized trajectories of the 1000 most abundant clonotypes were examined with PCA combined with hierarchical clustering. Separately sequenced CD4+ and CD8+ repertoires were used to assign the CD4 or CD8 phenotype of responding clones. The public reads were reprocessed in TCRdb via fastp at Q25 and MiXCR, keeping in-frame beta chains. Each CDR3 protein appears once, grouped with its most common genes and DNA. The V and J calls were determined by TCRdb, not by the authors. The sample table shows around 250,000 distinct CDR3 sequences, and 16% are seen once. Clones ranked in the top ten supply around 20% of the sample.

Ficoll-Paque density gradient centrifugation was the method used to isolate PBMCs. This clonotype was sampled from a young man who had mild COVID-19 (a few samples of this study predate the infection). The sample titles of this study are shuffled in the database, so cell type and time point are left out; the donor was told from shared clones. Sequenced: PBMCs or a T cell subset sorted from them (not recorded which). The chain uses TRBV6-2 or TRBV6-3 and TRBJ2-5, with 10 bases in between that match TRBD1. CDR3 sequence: CASSYSIGQGEETQYF. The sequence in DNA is TGTGCCAGCAGTTACTCGATCGGACAGGGGGAAGAGACCCAGTACTTC.